Listed below are T cell receptor beta chains from one sample, sequenced in a study of regulatory T cells in long-lasting Graves disease. TCRdb redid the calling of the multiplex PCR reads with MiXCR, one entry per CDR3 protein. This sample has roughly 450,000 distinct CDR3 sequences, with roughly 23% found just once. Sequenced here: peripheral blood mononuclear cells (PBMCs), sampled when the disease was refractory, from a patient treated with antithyroid drugs. These receptors all stem from a female donor with Graves disease. CDR3s include the opening cysteine and the closing phenylalanine or tryptophan. For some rows the clone size is stated as once, few or many, or as a class when expanded; others skip it.

V gene: TRBV10-3; clone size: -; CDR3 protein: CAISRDTNYEQYF
V gene: TRBV7-8; clone size: few; CDR3 protein: CASSQLRDSIYEQYF
V gene: TRBV19; clone size: few; CDR3 protein: CASSPRRLDTGELFF
V gene: TRBV30; clone size: -; CDR3 protein: CALTSGTGVYEQYF
V gene: TRBV6-2/TRBV6-3; clone size: few; CDR3 protein: CASTRGGTYEQYF
V gene: TRBV15; clone size: few; CDR3 protein: CATSNRDQHYEQYF
V gene: TRBV6-1; clone size: few; CDR3 protein: CASSPNRAQAFF
V gene: TRBV20-1; clone size: -; CDR3 protein: CSAVLNTEAFF
V gene: TRBV6-2/TRBV6-3; clone size: -; CDR3 protein: CASSRWARENTEAFF
V gene: TRBV10-3; clone size: -; CDR3 protein: CAVGRTGDTGELFF
V gene: TRBV12-3/TRBV12-4; clone size: many; CDR3 protein: CASSGEGRWETQYF
V gene: TRBV29-1; clone size: many; CDR3 protein: CSVAGDEQYF
V gene: TRBV18; clone size: -; CDR3 protein: CASSRETGAYNEQFF
V gene: TRBV29-1; clone size: -; CDR3 protein: CSVALINTEAFF
V gene: TRBV7-9; clone size: -; CDR3 protein: CASSFQQGYNEQFF
V gene: TRBV10-3; clone size: many; CDR3 protein: CATSGDPTYEQYF
V gene: TRBV10-2; clone size: -; CDR3 protein: CASKGFSYEQYF
V gene: TRBV28; clone size: many; CDR3 protein: CASFGGSLPYEQYF
V gene: TRBV9; clone size: -; CDR3 protein: CASSVDILNYGYTF
V gene: TRBV30; clone size: few; CDR3 protein: CAWSVPFTRGYTF
V gene: TRBV7-9; clone size: many; CDR3 protein: CASSFGTGGAETQYF
V gene: TRBV2; clone size: many; CDR3 protein: CASSVLRNEQFF
V gene: TRBV12-3/TRBV12-4; clone size: many; CDR3 protein: CASSFRETQYF